The 30 T cell receptor beta chains listed next were all sequenced from one sample in a study of blood T cell repertoires in COVID-19. Generated by immunoSEQ multiplex PCR, the TCRdb table keeps only in-frame clones and is missing some. The sample comprises more than 200,000 clones, about 88% of which are singletons, and around 2% rests with the top ten. The sample comprised peripheral blood. The receptors come from a woman between 35 and 50 years old who had recovered from COVID-19.

The chain has TRBV4-1 and TRBJ1-2, with TRBD1 matching over 8 bases. CDR3 length equals 14 residues. Germline CDR1 reads MGHRA; CDR2 reads YSYEKL. V trimming: 2 bases; J trimming: 7 bases; junction bases outside the gene matches: 6. The CDR3 DNA follows: TGCGCCAGCAGCCAACGCGGACAGGGTAGTGGCTACACCTTC. Amino acids: CASSQRGQGSGYTF.

V is TRBV18 and J is TRBJ2-7; 13 bases match TRBD2. The CDR3 sequence is 15 residues long. Trimming removed 5 bases from V and 6 bases from J; junction bases left unmatched: 7. Germline CDR1 KGHSH, CDR2 LQKENI. The CDR3 DNA reads as TGTGCCAGCTCAATCGGACTAGCGGGGGAAGGCGAGCAGTACTTC. Amino acid sequence: CASSIGLAGEGEQYF.

This chain connects TRBV5-5 to TRBJ1-3; 7 positions match TRBD1. The V segment lost 0 bases and the J segment 2 bases; nucleotides outside the gene matches: 5. The CDR3 is made up of 16 amino acids. Germline loops: CDR1 SGHKS, CDR2 YYEKEE (reference sequence). The CDR3 sequence is CASSLEDRATGNTIYF. CDR3 in DNA: TGTGCCAGCAGCTTGGAAGACAGGGCGACTGGAAACACCATATATTTT. The whole variable domain, remainder taken from reference TRBV5-5 and TRBJ1-3, is DAGVTQSPTHLIKTRGQQVTLRCSPISGHKSVSWYQQVLGQGPQFIFQYYEKEERGRGNFPDRFSARQFPNYSSELNVNALLLGDSALYLCASSLEDRATGNTIYFGEGSWLTVV.

The chain employs TRBV5-1 and TRBJ2-1, with TRBD1 identical over 8 bases. The CDR3 spans 15 residues. The germline V gene has CDR1 SGHRS and CDR2 YFSETQ. V was clipped by 4 bases and J by 4 bases; unmatched bases: 7. In nucleotides, the CDR3 is TGCGCCAGCAGCATCCTCAGGGGGCCATACAATGAGCAGTTCTTC. The encoded protein is CASSILRGPYNEQFF.

This chain links TRBV7-9 with TRBJ2-1; 7 bases agree with TRBD2. Trimming took 5 bases from V and 1 from J; bases not matched to a gene: 5. CDR3 length equals 15 residues. In germline, CDR1 is SEHNR, CDR2 FQNEAQ (reference sequence). The CDR3: CASSVTSESYNEQFF. The CDR3 DNA reads TGTGCCAGCAGCGTAACTAGCGAATCCTACAATGAGCAGTTCTTC.

This chain connects TRBV7-8 to TRBJ1-2, with D tentatively TRBD1 (6 bases). V lost 5 bases and J lost 1, with 17 bases in between. Germline CDR1 is SGHVS and CDR2 is FQNEAQ. This CDR3 has 16 amino acids. CDR3 nucleotides: TGTGCCAGCAGCCTTGTGGGGGGGCTGATTAACTATGGCTACACCTTC. Amino acid sequence: CASSLVGGLINYGYTF.

The rearrangement joins TRBV5-5 to TRBJ1-4; no clear D. Germline V gives CDR1 SGHKS, CDR2 YYEKEE (reference sequence). The CDR3 covers 15 residues. The V and J ends lost 0 bases and 2 bases respectively, with 8 bases between them. The CDR3 region is CASSLGDTTNEKLFF. In DNA, the CDR3 is TGTGCCAGCAGCTTGGGTGACACGACTAATGAAAAACTGTTTTTT.

This chain connects TRBV11-2 to TRBJ1-2; D gene unclear. This CDR3 is 17 amino acids long. V was shortened by 5 bases and J by 1 base, with 20 bases between the two germline ends. Per germline, CDR1 SGHAT and CDR2 FQNNGV. CDR3 DNA: TGTGCCAGCAGCATCGCGGGGTTGGAGGCATTTAACTATGGCTACACCTTC. Amino acids: CASSIAGLEAFNYGYTF.

The CDR3 loop is CASSSTGGMYEQYF. The CDR3 DNA is TGTGCCAGCAGTTCGACAGGGGGCATGTACGAGCAGTACTTC. This chain connects TRBV6-5 to TRBJ2-7, with 10 bases fitting TRBD1. The CDR3 extends over 14 amino acids. V was clipped by 4 bases and J by 4 bases; unmatched bases: 4. Germline CDR1 and CDR2: MNHEY and SVGAGI.

The V and J genes are TRBV4-3 and TRBJ2-2; D is uncertain. Germline CDR1 and CDR2: LGHNA and YSLEER. V shed 1 base and J shed 3 bases, with 12 bases lying between them. The CDR3 contains 16 residues. In DNA form, the CDR3 reads TGCGCCAGCAGCCAAGTGGGTCTCGGAGACACCGGGGAGCTGTTTTTT. Its translation: CASSQVGLGDTGELFF.

This chain links TRBV7-8 with TRBJ1-3, with D perhaps matching TRBD1 (6 bases). Trimming stripped 0 bases from V and 2 bases from J, with 14 bases between. CDR1 is SGHVS, CDR2 FQNEAQ, per germline. This CDR3 spans 17 amino acids. CDR3 loop: CASSLAPGDYPGNTIYF. Here the CDR3 DNA reads TGTGCCAGCAGCTTAGCGCCAGGGGATTATCCTGGAAACACCATATATTTT.

The gene calls are TRBV5-1 and TRBJ2-7, with D possibly TRBD1 on 6 matching bases. The CDR3 has 13 residues. V lost 5 bases and J 5 bases, leaving 14 bases between the germline ends. Looked up from germline, CDR1 is SGHRS and CDR2 is YFSETQ. The CDR3 loop reads CASRQQGVDEQYF. CDR3 DNA sequence: TGCGCCAGCAGGCAACAGGGAGTCGACGAGCAGTACTTC.

V gene TRBV5-1 combines with J gene TRBJ2-1, with 8 nucleotides matching TRBD2. The length of the CDR3 is 15 residues. From germline, CDR1 is SGHRS and CDR2 YFSETQ. V gave up 4 bases and J gave up 0 bases; unmatched junction bases: 3. The CDR3 DNA reads TGCGCCAGCAGCCGGAGCGGGGGCTCCTACAATGAGCAGTTCTTC. It specifies CASSRSGGSYNEQFF.

In its sample, this clone was seen once. This chain connects TRBV29-1 to TRBJ1-2, with D possibly TRBD1 on 5 matching bases. V lost 4 bases and J lost 8, with 14 bases in between. Germline V gives CDR1 SQVTM, CDR2 ANQGSEA. This CDR3 is built from 12 residues. The CDR3 loop reads CSVVYQGRGYTF. The CDR3 DNA sequence: TGCAGCGTTGTCTACCAGGGTCGGGGCTACACCTTC.

The chain employs TRBV10-2 and TRBJ2-2, with TRBD2 matching 10 bases. Germline lookup yields CDR1 WSHSY and CDR2 SAAADI. Unmatched junction bases numbered 2, after V lost 3 bases and J lost 7 bases. This CDR3 contains 14 residues. CDR3 region: CASSEGTSVGELFF. The DNA for the CDR3 is TGCGCCAGCAGTGAAGGGACTAGCGTCGGGGAGCTGTTTTTT.

CDR3 bases: TGTGCCAGCAGCTTGGGACGGACACTCTACAATGAGCAGTTCTTC. This encodes CASSLGRTLYNEQFF. The chain couples TRBV5-5 to TRBJ2-1, with D perhaps TRBD1 (5 bases). CDR1 and CDR2 from the germline V gene are SGHKS and YYEKEE (reference sequence). The CDR3 totals 15 residues. Trimming left V 0 bases short and J 3 bases short, with 10 bases between.

This chain joins TRBV7-2 and TRBJ1-2; D possibly corresponds to TRBD1 (5 bases). Between the trimmed V and J ends, which lost 1 base and 3 bases, there was a span of 9 bases. CDR1 is SGHTA, CDR2 FQGNSA, per germline. CDR3 size: 14 residues. The CDR3 DNA follows: TGTGCCAGCAGCTTAGGTGGAGGGGACTATGGCTACACCTTC. This gives the protein CASSLGGGDYGYTF.

Details on this clone: The limits of the CDR3 on the DNA are not certain, so only TCRdb's listed CDR3 is given. This rearrangement joins TRBV30 to TRBJ2-2; TRBD2 is taken as the D call from the table, unchecked against the DNA. In germline, CDR1 is GTSNPN, CDR2 SVGIG (reference sequence). The CDR3 spans 19 amino acids, including both terminal residues. The CDR3: CAWSSTFPGLQLRAGELFF.

The chain employs TRBV6-5 and TRBJ2-7; TRBD1 matches 8 bases. J gave up 4 bases and V 5 bases, and 10 bases lay outside the gene matches. Germline V gene lookup returns CDR1 MNHEY and CDR2 SVGAGI. The CDR3 has 15 residues. In DNA form, the CDR3 reads TGTGCCAGCAGTCACCCCGGACAGGGATCTTACGAGCAGTACTTC. This translates into CASSHPGQGSYEQYF.

This chain joins TRBV2 and TRBJ2-1, with 7 positions matching TRBD2. V shed 6 bases and J 0 bases; nucleotides not matched to a gene: 5. The CDR3 has 15 residues. Looked up from germline, CDR1 is SNHLY and CDR2 is FYNNEI. This chain's CDR3 is CASRASGSSYNEQFF. The CDR3 DNA reads as TGTGCCAGCAGAGCTAGCGGAAGCTCCTACAATGAGCAGTTCTTC. The full variable domain, its missing parts supplied by reference TRBV2 and TRBJ2-1, is EPEVTQTPSHQVTQMGQEVILRCVPISNHLYFYWYRQILGQKVEFLVSFYNNEISEKSEIFDDQFSVERPDGSNFTLKIRSTKLEDSAMYFCASRASGSSYNEQFFGPGTRLTVL.

The rearrangement uses TRBV11-2 and TRBJ2-7; D is uncertain. Trimming took off 1 base at V and 7 bases at J, with 14 bases between the two ends. This CDR3 has 14 residues. CDR1 is SGHAT and CDR2 is FQNNGV in the germline V gene. Here the CDR3 reads CASSLGLPSLEQYF. CDR3 nucleotide sequence: TGTGCCAGCAGCTTAGGATTGCCCTCACTTGAGCAGTACTTC.

The V and J genes are TRBV3-1 (or the pseudogene TRBV3-2) and TRBJ2-2; possibly TRBD2 for D (6 bases). Germline CDR1 LGHDT, CDR2 YNNKEL (reference sequence). The CDR3 is 17 residues long. V was clipped by 0 bases and J by 3 bases, with 14 bases between them. The CDR3: CASSQDIPREDTGELFF. The CDR3 region has the DNA TGTGCCAGCAGCCAAGATATCCCCAGGGAGGACACCGGGGAGCTGTTTTTT.

The chain joins TRBV29-1 to TRBJ1-4; D possibly corresponds to TRBD1 (5 bases). The CDR3 length is 13 residues. Trimming removed 6 bases from V and 7 bases from J, with 15 bases in between. Germline CDR1 is SQVTM and CDR2 is ANQGSEA. The CDR3 nucleotides are TGCAGCGTCCTCGGGACTGGGGGTGAAAAACTGTTTTTT. Protein sequence: CSVLGTGGEKLFF.

This clone was counted a single time. The chain is built from TRBV5-1 and TRBJ2-3; D not resolved. The V gene's germline CDR1 is SGHRS and CDR2 YFSETQ. Trimming pared 2 bases from V and 6 bases from J, leaving 7 bases between. The CDR3 covers 12 residues. DNA of the CDR3: TGCGCCAGCAGCTTAGGAGAGGATACGCAGTATTTT. It translates to CASSLGEDTQYF. The complete variable domain, with remaining parts taken from reference TRBV5-1 and TRBJ2-3, reads KAGVTQTPRYLIKTRGQQVTLSCSPISGHRSVSWYQQTPGQGLQFLFEYFSETQRNKGNFPGRFSGRQFSNSRSEMNVSTLELGDSALYLCASSLGEDTQYFGPGTRLTVL.

CDR3: CASSLARTGGNIQYF. CDR3 DNA sequence: TGTGCCAGCAGCTTAGCCCGGACAGGGGGAAACATTCAGTACTTC. The chain has TRBV7-2 and TRBJ2-4; 10 positions match TRBD1. In germline, CDR1 is SGHTA, CDR2 FQGNSA. This CDR3 is 15 amino acids long. V was pared by 0 bases and J by 6 bases, with 2 bases of the junction left unmatched.

This chain joins TRBV10-3 and TRBJ2-1, with D uncertain. Per germline, CDR1 ENHRY and CDR2 SYGVKD. This CDR3 contains 12 residues. V dropped 3 bases and J dropped 5 bases, with 5 bases sitting between them. The CDR3 nucleotides are TGTGCCATCAGTGAAGAGAACAATGAGCAGTTCTTC. Amino acid sequence: CAISEENNEQFF.

The genes are TRBV30 and TRBJ1-1; 7 nucleotides align to TRBD1. The V gene's germline CDR1 is GTSNPN and CDR2 SVGIG (reference sequence). The CDR3 sequence is 17 residues long. Losses at the gene ends were 3 bases for V and 1 base for J; bases not matched to a gene: 14. The CDR3 DNA sequence: TGTGCCTGGAGACCGGGACAGCGCGATGGGCCGAACACTGAAGCTTTCTTT. Its translation is CAWRPGQRDGPNTEAFF.

This clone showed up just a few times. Other DNA variants within this sample encode the same CDR3. The rearrangement joins TRBV15 to TRBJ2-7; 9 nucleotides align to TRBD2. There are 17 residues in the CDR3. The germline V gene has CDR1 LNHNV and CDR2 YYDKDF (reference sequence). The V segment lost 0 bases and the J segment 0 bases; nucleotides outside the gene matches: 6. The DNA of the CDR3 is TGTGCCACCAGCAGAGATCGCCTAGCGGGATCCTCCTACGAGCAGTACTTC. This codes for CATSRDRLAGSSYEQYF.

This clone was detected a few times. The chain uses TRBV30 and TRBJ1-6; TRBD1 agrees at 8 bases. After removal of 2 bases from V and 3 bases from J, the junction contained 9 bases not matched to a gene. Germline V gene lookup returns CDR1 GTSNPN and CDR2 SVGIG (reference sequence). CDR3 length: 17 amino acids. As DNA, the CDR3 is TGTGCCTGGAGTCCCGGGACAGGCGGATTCTATAATTCACCCCTCCACTTT. Amino acid sequence: CAWSPGTGGFYNSPLHF.

J is TRBJ2-1 and V is TRBV11-2; 7 nucleotides match TRBD1. The CDR3 extends over 15 amino acids. Germline CDR1 and CDR2: SGHAT and FQNNGV. With 5 bases clipped from V and 2 bases from J, the junction kept 6 bases outside the gene matches. For the CDR3, the DNA is TGTGCCAGCAGCCCTACCGGGACAGCCTACAATGAGCAGTTCTTC. Protein product: CASSPTGTAYNEQFF.